This TCR beta chain was recovered during a study of blood T cell repertoires in COVID-19. Overall study: Sources were T cells, B-cell-depleted T cells, or PBMCs; the material itself was cDNA or gDNA.

Repertoires were generated with immunoSEQ multiplex PCR, while TCRdb's copy carries only in-frame clones and drops some. The sample lists about 83,000 clones; more than 75% were seen once. This CDR3 is built from 14 residues. V was pared by 4 bases and J by 5 bases, with 5 bases of the junction left unmatched. Germline V CDR1 and CDR2: SGHNT, YYREEE (reference sequence). The chain couples TRBV5-4 to TRBJ1-4, with 7 bases that match TRBD1. The sequence was obtained from an elderly man with active or convalescent COVID-19. Material: peripheral blood. CDR3 sequence: CASSPGQQNEKLFF. The CDR3 nucleotides are TGTGCCAGCAGCCCGGGACAGCAGAATGAAAAACTGTTTTTT.